This T cell receptor beta chain was recorded in a study of T-cell memory formation after mild COVID-19. Study-wide context: Most TCR clusters belonged to a single donor. Study results and limitations: Some responding clones appeared in pre-infection memory, suggesting cross-reactive memory joined. Among CD4+ contracting clones, most were CM and EM, and CD8+ ones EMRA.

This clonotype was seen a few times. Its antigen remains unknown. 5'RACE, which relied on constant-segment primers, yielded TCR alpha and TCR beta cDNA libraries carrying sample barcodes and UMIs. TCRdb independently ran MiXCR on the 5' RACE reads; one entry per CDR3 protein. The data hold 30,000 to 50,000 distinct CDR3 sequences, with about 6.1% observed a single time. V shed 6 bases and J shed 1 base, with 12 bases lying between them. This CDR3 contains 14 residues. CDR1 MNHNS and CDR2 SASEGT come from the germline V gene. This sequence originates from an adult who had mild COVID-19 (a few samples of this study predate the infection). Cell type and time point are not known. The sequencing sample was made of PBMCs or a T cell subset sorted from them (not recorded which). The chain employs TRBV6-1 and TRBJ2-5, with D maybe TRBD1 (5 bases). Here the CDR3 reads CASSVTGVQETQYF. The CDR3 coding sequence is TGTGCCAGCAGCGTTACAGGTGTCCAAGAGACCCAGTACTTC.